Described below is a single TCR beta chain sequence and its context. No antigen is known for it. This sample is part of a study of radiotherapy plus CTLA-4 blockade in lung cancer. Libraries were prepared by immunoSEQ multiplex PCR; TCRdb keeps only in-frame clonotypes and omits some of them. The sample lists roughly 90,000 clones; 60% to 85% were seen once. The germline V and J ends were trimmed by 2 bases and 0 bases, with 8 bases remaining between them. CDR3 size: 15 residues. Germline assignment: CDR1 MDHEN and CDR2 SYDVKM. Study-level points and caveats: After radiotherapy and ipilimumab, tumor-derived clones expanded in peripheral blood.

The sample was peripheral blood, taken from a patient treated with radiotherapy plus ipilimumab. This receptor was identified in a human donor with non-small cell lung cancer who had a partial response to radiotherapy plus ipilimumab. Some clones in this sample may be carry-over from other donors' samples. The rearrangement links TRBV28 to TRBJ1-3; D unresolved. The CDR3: CASSLGTYSGNTIYF. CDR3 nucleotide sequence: TGTGCCAGCAGTTTAGGTACTTACTCTGGAAACACCATATATTTT.